These 12 T cell receptor beta chains originate from one sample sequenced in a study of OX40 agonist ivuxolimab in advanced cancers. The assay was immunoSEQ multiplex PCR, and TCRdb's table has in-frame clones only and misses some. The sample includes tens of thousands of clones, 70% to 90% seen only once; the top ten take around 15%. The starting material was CD4+ or CD8+ T cells sorted from blood, obtained in a trial of the OX40 agonist ivuxolimab. The receptor set was obtained from an adult with an advanced solid tumor such as melanoma, head and neck, liver or kidney cancer.

J is TRBJ2-1 and V is TRBV27; 13 bases are a match to TRBD2. The J segment lost 8 bases and the V segment lost 10 bases, leaving 8 bases of the junction unmatched. Per the germline V gene, CDR1 is MNHEY and CDR2 is SMNVEV (reference sequence). This CDR3 spans 14 amino acids. The CDR3 DNA sequence: TGTGCCACGAGAGGGACTAGCGGGAAGCATGAGCAGTTCTTC. As protein: CATRGTSGKHEQFF.

The rearrangement joins TRBV6-6 to TRBJ2-1; D gene unclear. Trimming removed 4 bases from V and 3 bases from J, with 4 bases in between. The CDR3 runs to 12 residues. Germline V CDR1 and CDR2: MNHNY, SVGAGI (reference sequence). CDR3 in DNA: TGTGCCAGCAGTTTGGTCTACAATGAGCAGTTCTTC. It translates to CASSLVYNEQFF.

For this clone: Given a far larger clone just one base away, this is likely a sequencing read error. The sample carries other DNA sequences with the same CDR3. J is TRBJ2-7 and V is TRBV5-1; no firm D call. The CDR3 has 12 amino acids. Germline V gives CDR1 SGHRS, CDR2 YFSETQ. V lost 4 bases and J 1 base, leaving 6 bases between the germline ends. The CDR3 spells CASSLTSYEQYF. DNA of the CDR3: TGCGCCAGCAGCCTTACATCCTACGAGCAGTACTTC.

The CDR3 protein is CASRRNRVSQPQHF. CDR3 DNA sequence: TGTGCCAGCAGAAGGAACAGGGTGAGCCAGCCCCAGCATTTT. The chain has TRBV28 and TRBJ1-5; D may be TRBD1 (6 bases). The V gene's germline CDR1 is MDHEN and CDR2 SYDVKM. The length of the CDR3 is 14 residues. Deletions cut 6 bases from V and 7 bases from J, with 16 bases between.

V gene TRBV28 combines with J gene TRBJ1-1; no clear D gene. Germline loops: CDR1 MDHEN, CDR2 SYDVKM. The V and J ends lost 0 bases and 4 bases respectively, with 9 bases between them. This CDR3 is built from 14 residues. In nucleotides, the CDR3 is TGTGCCAGCAGTTTATGGAAGGTGCGCACTGAAGCTTTCTTT. Encoded protein: CASSLWKVRTEAFF. The entire variable domain, with the rest obtained from reference TRBV28 and TRBJ1-1, is as follows: DVKVTQSSRYLVKRTGEKVFLECVQDMDHENMFWYRQDPGLGLRLIYFSYDVKMKEKGDIPEGYSVSREKKERFSLILESASTNQTSMYLCASSLWKVRTEAFFGQGTRLTVV.

This clone showed up just once. V gene TRBV5-1 combines with J gene TRBJ2-3, with D hard to call. This CDR3 comprises 14 residues. V was shortened by 0 bases and J by 6 bases, with 11 bases between the two germline ends. Germline V lookup: CDR1 SGHRS, CDR2 YFSETQ. Here the CDR3 DNA reads TGCGCCAGCAGCTTGGGTAGAAAGGACGATACGCAGTATTTT. Protein sequence: CASSLGRKDDTQYF.

The V call is TRBV23-1, the J call TRBJ2-7; 11 bases fit TRBD2. TRBV23-1 is assigned to the ORF class and has an uncertain function. With 3 bases clipped from V and 1 base from J, the junction kept 2 bases outside the gene matches. The CDR3 runs to 15 residues. CDR3 bases: TGCGCCAGCAGTCAGTTAGCGGGAGGGTCCTACGAGCAGTACTTC. This encodes CASSQLAGGSYEQYF.

The CDR3 nucleotides are TGTGCCAGCAGCCTCCGGCGGGGGGGGTCCTACAATGAGCAGTTCTTC. Encoded protein: CASSLRRGGSYNEQFF. V usage is TRBV14 and J usage is TRBJ2-1, with 9 bases that match TRBD2. Germline V gives CDR1 SGHDN, CDR2 FVKESK. The J segment lost 1 base and the V segment lost 4 bases, leaving 5 bases of the junction unmatched. The CDR3 totals 16 residues.

The chain links TRBV7-9 to TRBJ1-1, with D perhaps TRBD1 (6 bases). Trimming removed 2 bases from V and 4 bases from J, with 14 bases in between. Germline CDR1 is SEHNR and CDR2 is FQNEAQ (reference sequence). The CDR3 runs 15 residues. As DNA, the CDR3 is TGTGCCAGCAGCTTATTTAGGGGGGAGATCACTGAAGCTTTCTTT. As protein: CASSLFRGEITEAFF.

The V gene is TRBV7-3, the J gene TRBJ2-1, with a possible D match to TRBD1 (6 bases). This CDR3 is built from 17 residues. Per the germline V gene, CDR1 is SGHTA and CDR2 is FQGTGA. The germline V and J ends were trimmed by 5 bases and 9 bases, with 26 bases remaining between them. The CDR3 reads CASSKQPGRLVGAEQFF. The CDR3 DNA follows: TGTGCCAGCAGCAAACAACCCGGGCGGCTAGTGGGGGCTGAGCAGTTCTTC.

The chain uses TRBV19 and TRBJ2-5; no clear D gene. This CDR3 has 14 amino acids. With 6 bases removed from V and 4 bases from J, the gap between germline ends came to 15 bases. CDR1 and CDR2 (germline): LNHDA, SQIVND (reference sequence). CDR3 DNA: TGTGCCAGTAGAACTACTGAGGCAGGAGAGACCCAGTACTTC. It is translated as CASRTTEAGETQYF.

The V and J genes are TRBV6-6 and TRBJ2-7; TRBD1 aligns across 7 bases. The CDR3 loop spans 15 amino acids. The ends lost 6 bases at V and 3 bases at J; junction bases unmatched: 11. From germline, CDR1 is MNHNY and CDR2 SVGAGI (reference sequence). The DNA of the CDR3 is TGTGCCAGCAGCAGACAGGGTGCTAAGCGCTACGAGCAGTACTTC. Translating gives CASSRQGAKRYEQYF.